One T cell receptor (beta chain) is described in this entry. Its antigen is currently unknown. In germline, CDR1 is LGHDT, CDR2 YNNKEL (reference sequence). The CDR3 loop spans 16 amino acids. After removal of 4 bases from V and 4 bases from J, the junction contained 11 bases not matched to a gene. The sample originates from a study of T cell responses to AZD1222 COVID-19 vaccine. Study findings and constraints: Clonal diversity was possibly underestimated, and the donors were mostly white British, with more females. As reported, nearly half of all spike-specific TCRs target variant regions that are unmutated. Seropositive status at baseline applied to only five to seven AZD1222 recipients.

The table came from immunoSEQ multiplex PCR; TCRdb's copy has only in-frame clones and leaves some out. The data contain about 140,000 clones, 92% of them singletons. Sequenced here: peripheral blood, sampled on day 0 of AZD1222 vaccination. The TCR comes from an adult in good health. The V gene is TRBV3-1 (or the pseudogene TRBV3-2), the J gene TRBJ1-2, with 8 bases aligning to TRBD1. The CDR3 sequence is CASSPTPTGDSYGYTF. The CDR3 nucleotides are TGTGCCAGCAGCCCCACGCCGACAGGGGACTCCTATGGCTACACCTTC.